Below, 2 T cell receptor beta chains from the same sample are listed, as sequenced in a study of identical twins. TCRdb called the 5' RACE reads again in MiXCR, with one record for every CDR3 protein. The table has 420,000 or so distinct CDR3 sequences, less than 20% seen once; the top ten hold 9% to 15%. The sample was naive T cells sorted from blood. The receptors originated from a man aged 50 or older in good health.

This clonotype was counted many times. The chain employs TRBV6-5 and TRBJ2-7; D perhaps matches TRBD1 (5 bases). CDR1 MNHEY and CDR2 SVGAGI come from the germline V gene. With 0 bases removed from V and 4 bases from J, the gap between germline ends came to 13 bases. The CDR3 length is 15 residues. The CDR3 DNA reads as TGTGCCAGCAGTTACTCTTCAGGGAATCTGTACGAGCAGTACTTC. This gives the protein CASSYSSGNLYEQYF.

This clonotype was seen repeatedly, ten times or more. In nucleotides, the CDR3 is TGCGCCAGCTCCCGGACTTTCCTAAGCTCCTACGAGCAGTACTTC. Protein: CASSRTFLSSYEQYF. The chain joins TRBV5-1 to TRBJ2-7; maybe TRBD2 (5 bases). The CDR3 runs 15 residues. V lost 7 bases, J lost 0 bases, and 17 bases lay in between. Per the germline V gene, CDR1 is SGHRS and CDR2 is YFSETQ.